Listed below are T cell receptor beta chains from one sample, sequenced in a study of OX40 agonist ivuxolimab in advanced cancers. Method: immunoSEQ multiplex PCR; TCRdb's copy keeps in-frame clones and lacks some. The sample lists more than 65,000 clones, roughly 86% seen once, with 20% to 30% in the top ten. The source material was CD4+ or CD8+ T cells sorted from blood, sampled in a trial of the OX40 agonist ivuxolimab. These receptor sequences come from an adult with an advanced solid tumor such as melanoma, head and neck, liver or kidney cancer. The CDR3 runs from the conserved cysteine through the conserved F or W. Fields, in order: clone size, J gene, D gene, V gene, CDR3 protein, CDR3 DNA. A D gene is named only where the DNA matches it firmly. The listing skips clone size in some rows; elsewhere it reads once, few, many or a size class.

>.|TRBJ2-7|.|TRBV4-3
CASSQGHSRTYEQYF
TGCGCCAGCAGCCAAGGACACTCCAGGACCTACGAGCAGTACTTC
>.|TRBJ2-7|.|TRBV11-2
CASSWGETIYEQYF
TGTGCCAGCAGCTGGGGAGAGACTATATACGAGCAGTACTTC
>once|TRBJ1-2|.|TRBV28
CASSLSSNYGYTF
TGTGCCAGCAGCCTCAGCTCTAACTATGGCTACACCTTC
>.|TRBJ2-1|TRBD2|TRBV4-1
CASSQEFGLAGVYNEQFF
TGCGCCAGCAGCCAAGAGTTCGGACTAGCGGGGGTATACAATGAGCAGTTCTTC
>.|TRBJ2-7|.|TRBV27
CASRMAVSSVNEQYF
TGTGCCAGCAGAATGGCAGTCTCTAGCGTTAACGAGCAGTACTTC
>once|TRBJ2-1|TRBD2|TRBV10-1
CASSGTSGSSYNEQFF
TGCGCCAGCAGTGGGACTAGCGGGAGTTCCTACAATGAGCAGTTCTTC
>.|TRBJ2-7|.|TRBV2
CASSYYDEQYF
TGTGCCAGCAGTTATTATGACGAGCAGTACTTC
>few|TRBJ1-1|.|TRBV23-1
CASSPSSQRTTEAFF
TGCGCCAGCAGCCCGTCCAGCCAACGAACCACTGAAGCTTTCTTT
>.|TRBJ1-6|TRBD1|TRBV30
CAWTTGQGVGSPLHF
TGTGCCTGGACTACGGGACAGGGTGTGGGTTCACCCCTCCACTTT
>.|TRBJ1-5|TRBD1|TRBV28
CASSSSTGWMNQPQHF
TGTGCCAGCAGTTCATCGACAGGGTGGATGAATCAGCCCCAGCATTTT
>.|TRBJ2-5|TRBD2|TRBV9
CASSPPGGRAETQYF
TGTGCCAGCAGCCCCCCGGGCGGGAGGGCTGAGACCCAGTACTTC
>many|TRBJ2-7|TRBD2|TRBV6-6
CASSRASGFSYEQYF
TGTGCCAGCAGTAGGGCTAGCGGGTTCTCCTACGAGCAGTACTTC
>.|TRBJ2-7|.|TRBV7-2
CASSQQVGISYEQYF
TGTGCCAGCAGCCAGCAAGTGGGGATCTCCTACGAGCAGTACTTC
>.|TRBJ2-1|.|TRBV25-1
CASSEWVGSYNEQFF
TGTGCCAGCAGTGAATGGGTCGGCTCCTACAATGAGCAGTTCTTC
>.|TRBJ1-5|.|TRBV10-2
CASSESQSNQPQHF
TGCGCCAGCAGTGAGAGTCAGAGCAATCAGCCCCAGCATTTT
>few|TRBJ2-7|TRBD1|TRBV6-1
CASKRGQGASEQYF
TGTGCCAGCAAACGGGGACAGGGGGCCAGCGAGCAGTACTTC
>.|TRBJ2-1|TRBD2|TRBV15
CATSREGGRAYNEQFF
TGTGCCACCAGCAGAGAAGGCGGGAGGGCCTACAATGAGCAGTTCTTC
>.|TRBJ2-1|TRBD2|TRBV4-3
CASSLGLASYNEQFF
TGCGCCAGCAGCTTGGGACTAGCGTCCTACAATGAGCAGTTCTTC
>.|TRBJ2-5|TRBD1|TRBV19
CASRRQGEETQYF
TGTGCCAGTAGGCGACAGGGGGAAGAGACCCAGTACTTC
>.|TRBJ1-1|.|TRBV6-1
CASGTFANTEAFF
TGTGCCAGCGGCACGTTCGCGAACACTGAAGCTTTCTTT
>few|TRBJ2-1|.|TRBV28
CASSLATPGDEQFF
TGTGCCAGCAGTTTAGCAACCCCGGGGGATGAGCAGTTCTTC
>.|TRBJ1-2|TRBD1|TRBV7-9
CASRDGQGYGYTF
TGTGCCAGCAGAGACGGACAGGGGTATGGCTACACCTTC
>.|TRBJ1-2|TRBD1|TRBV18
CASSPGTETNYGYTF
TGTGCCAGCTCACCGGGGACAGAGACGAACTATGGCTACACCTTC
>.|TRBJ2-7|.|TRBV7-2
CASSFPGPERQYF
TGTGCCAGCAGCTTCCCTGGACCGGAGCGGCAGTACTTC
>.|TRBJ2-2|.|TRBV6-5
CASTQAPRSGELFF
TGTGCCAGCACTCAGGCTCCCAGGTCCGGGGAGCTGTTTTTT
>.|TRBJ2-2|.|TRBV12-5
CASGLQTPGELFF
TGTGCTAGTGGTTTGCAGACCCCCGGGGAGCTGTTTTTT
>.|TRBJ2-7|.|TRBV5-1
CASTKQRGSYEQYF
TGCGCCAGCACCAAACAACGAGGGTCCTACGAGCAGTACTTC
>.|TRBJ1-5|.|TRBV7-2
CASSPLDRLNQPQHF
TGTGCCAGCAGCCCACTCGACAGACTCAATCAGCCCCAGCATTTT
>once|TRBJ2-1|.|TRBV18
CASSPRLVQTSTYNEQFF
TGTGCCAGCTCACCACGCCTTGTTCAGACCTCCACCTACAATGAGCAGTTCTTC
>.|TRBJ1-4|.|TRBV21-1
CASTNLSATNEKLFF
TGTGCCAGCACCAACCTCTCAGCAACTAATGAAAAACTGTTTTTT
>.|TRBJ1-5|TRBD1|TRBV7-8
CASSLGTGSQPQHF
TGTGCCAGCAGCTTAGGGACAGGCAGCCAGCCCCAGCATTTT
>.|TRBJ2-7|TRBD1|TRBV11-2
CASSAGTVYEQYF
TGTGCCAGCAGCGCCGGGACAGTTTACGAGCAGTACTTC
>.|TRBJ2-5|.|TRBV6-5
CASSQTRETQYF
TGTGCCAGCAGTCAGACACGGGAGACCCAGTACTTC
>.|TRBJ1-1|TRBD1|TRBV19
CASSIGGQRNTEAFF
TGTGCCAGTAGTATCGGGGGACAGCGTAACACTGAAGCTTTCTTT
>.|TRBJ2-7|.|TRBV28
CASSKLMGYADEQYF
TGTGCCAGCAGTAAACTGATGGGCTACGCGGACGAGCAGTACTTC
>.|TRBJ1-4|TRBD1|TRBV5-4
CASSFGTEGKLFF
TGTGCCAGCAGCTTCGGGACAGAAGGAAAACTGTTTTTT
>.|TRBJ1-2|.|TRBV7-2
CASSLKLRGNGYTF
TGTGCCAGCAGCTTGAAACTCAGGGGTAATGGCTACACCTTC
>.|TRBJ2-2|.|TRBV10-3
CAISERLPNTGELFF
TGTGCCATCAGTGAGCGGCTCCCGAACACCGGGGAGCTGTTTTTT
>.|TRBJ1-2|.|TRBV4-1
CASSQDTGRVDGYTF
TGCGCCAGCAGCCAAGATACGGGCAGGGTGGACGGCTACACCTTC
>.|TRBJ1-2|TRBD1|TRBV7-2
CASSSGQGYGYTF
TGTGCCAGCAGCTCGGGACAGGGCTATGGCTACACCTTC
>.|TRBJ2-7|.|TRBV27
CASSLFRQAPYEQYF
TGTGCCAGCAGTTTATTCCGACAGGCGCCCTACGAGCAGTACTTC
>.|TRBJ2-3|.|TRBV11-2
CASSFYFFTDTQYF
TGTGCCAGCAGCTTCTATTTTTTCACAGATACGCAGTATTTT
>few|TRBJ2-7|TRBD1|TRBV7-6
CASSPRGPTESPAYEQYF
TGTGCCAGCAGCCCGAGGGGGCCCACCGAATCGCCGGCCTACGAGCAGTACTTC
>.|TRBJ2-5|.|TRBV14
CASSRLGGRSETQYF
TGTGCCAGCAGCCGCTTAGGGGGGCGATCCGAGACCCAGTACTTC
>.|TRBJ1-3|TRBD1|TRBV5-1
CASSLVQGASGNTIYF
TGCGCCAGCAGCTTGGTACAGGGGGCATCGGGAAACACCATATATTTT
>.|TRBJ1-5|.|TRBV2
CASSEALQRTDSNQPQHF
TGTGCCAGCAGTGAAGCGCTTCAAAGGACAGATAGCAATCAGCCCCAGCATTTT
>.|TRBJ2-6|.|TRBV28
CASSPHSVLTF
TGTGCCAGCAGTCCCCATTCCGTCCTGACTTTC